This T cell receptor beta chain is from a study of T-cell memory formation after mild COVID-19. From 5'RACE with constant-segment primers came TCR alpha and TCR beta cDNA libraries that carried sample barcodes and UMIs. TCRdb re-called the 5' RACE reads with MiXCR, one entry per CDR3 protein. Among about 290,000 distinct CDR3 sequences listed, about a sixth were seen once. Findings of the study overall: Unconfirmed was the SARS-CoV-2 specificity of second-wave clones that peaked on day 37. Clones that contracted clustered mainly in CM and EM if CD4+ and in EMRA if CD8+. Balance between CD4 and CD8 was seen in clones contracting day 15 to 85, and a CD4+ lean was seen in later expanders.

As for this clonotype: The antigen remains undetermined.

Germline loops: CDR1 LGHNA, CDR2 YSLEER. Trimming at V came to 4 bases and at J to 5 bases, leaving 4 bases not matched to a gene. This CDR3 region has 14 residues. The rearrangement uses TRBV4-3 and TRBJ2-7; 11 nucleotides match TRBD1. The sample was PBMCs or a T cell subset sorted from them (not recorded which). This receptor was identified in a man between 18 and 29 years old who had mild COVID-19 (a few samples of this study predate the infection). Cell type and time point are not known. Written as DNA, the CDR3 is TGCGCCAGCAGCCCGGGACAGGGGGTTGACGAGCAGTACTTC. Amino acids: CASSPGQGVDEQYF.